One and the same sample provided the 9 T cell receptor beta chains below, sequenced in a study of tumor-infiltrating lymphocytes in localized non-small cell lung cancer. Assay used: immunoSEQ multiplex PCR; TCRdb lists only in-frame clones, some missing. The sample records approximately 9,500 clones, around 74% being singletons. The specimen sequenced was uninvolved lung tissue not adjacent to the tumor. The receptor set was obtained from a human donor with non-small cell lung cancer.

This sequence joins TRBV29-1 and TRBJ2-1; 12 nucleotides align to TRBD2. The germline gives CDR1 SQVTM, CDR2 ANQGSEA. The length of the CDR3 is 15 residues. Trimming took 8 bases from V and 8 from J; bases not matched to a gene: 13. CDR3 nucleotides: TGCAGCCTAGGAGGGCCCGGGACTAGCGGGTATGAGCAGTTCTTC. This sequence encodes CSLGGPGTSGYEQFF.

This clone was observed a single time. V gene TRBV27 combines with J gene TRBJ2-1; 10 bases fit TRBD2. Trimming removed 10 bases from V and 6 bases from J; junction bases left unmatched: 9. This CDR3 spans 14 amino acids. Germline V CDR1 and CDR2: MNHEY, SMNVEV (reference sequence). CDR3 in amino acids: CATLAGEGGNEQFF. Here the CDR3 DNA reads TGTGCCACCCTAGCGGGGGAGGGAGGCAATGAGCAGTTCTTC.

The CDR3 sequence is CASSFRTGALSGANVLTF. The DNA of the CDR3 is TGTGCCAGCAGTTTCCGGACAGGGGCCCTCTCTGGGGCCAACGTCCTGACTTTC. V gene TRBV27 combines with J gene TRBJ2-6, with TRBD1 identical over 9 bases. Germline lookup yields CDR1 MNHEY and CDR2 SMNVEV (reference sequence). The CDR3 spans 18 residues. J was trimmed by 0 bases and V by 3 bases; bases with no gene match: 6.

This sequence joins TRBV6-1 and TRBJ2-3; TRBD2 matches 7 bases. V lost 6 bases, J lost 1 base, and 4 bases stayed unmatched. The CDR3 has 14 amino acids. Per the germline V gene, CDR1 is MNHNS and CDR2 is SASEGT. The CDR3 spells CASSPTSGTDTQYF. The DNA for the CDR3 is TGTGCCAGCAGCCCAACTAGCGGCACAGATACGCAGTATTTT.

The V and J genes are TRBV5-1 and TRBJ2-6; no definite D call. V shed 6 bases and J shed 0 bases, with 7 bases lying between them. The germline V gene encodes CDR1 SGHRS and CDR2 YFSETQ. The CDR3 has 14 amino acids. The CDR3 reads CASTPSSGANVLTF. Here the CDR3 DNA reads TGCGCCAGCACTCCTTCCTCTGGGGCCAACGTCCTGACTTTC.

CDR3 sequence: CASSPGTGDYNSPLHF. The CDR3, as DNA: TGTGCCAGCTCACCCGGGACAGGGGACTATAATTCACCCCTCCACTTT. The chain joins TRBV18 to TRBJ1-6; the match to TRBD1 covers 10 bases. Germline V gene data show CDR1 as KGHSH and CDR2 as LQKENI. With V trimmed by 3 bases and J by 3 bases, 2 bases remained unmatched. This CDR3 is built from 16 residues.

The CDR3 loop reads CASSQRTLSTEAFF. CDR3 sequence (DNA): TGTGCCAGCAGCCAGCGGACCCTGAGCACTGAAGCTTTCTTT. This chain connects TRBV14 to TRBJ1-1; D remains unclear. The CDR3 runs 14 residues. Germline lookup yields CDR1 SGHDN and CDR2 FVKESK. With 3 bases removed from V and 4 bases from J, the gap between germline ends came to 12 bases.

V is TRBV5-1 and J is TRBJ2-5; D may be TRBD1 or TRBD2 (6 bases each). V lost 4 bases and J 4 bases, leaving 14 bases between the germline ends. This CDR3 is built from 14 residues. Germline-derived CDR1 and CDR2 are SGHRS and YFSETQ. The CDR3 here is CASSKSGAAETQYF. Written as DNA, the CDR3 is TGCGCCAGCAGCAAGTCGGGGGCGGCAGAGACCCAGTACTTC.

The chain couples TRBV27 to TRBJ2-5; D is possibly TRBD1 (6 bases). Germline CDR1 MNHEY, CDR2 SMNVEV (reference sequence). Trimming took off 7 bases at V and 4 bases at J, with 19 bases between the two ends. The CDR3 consists of 15 residues. CDR3 sequence: CASTLETGLGETQYF. CDR3 DNA sequence: TGTGCCAGCACCCTAGAGACAGGACTGGGAGAGACCCAGTACTTC.